These 26 T cell receptor beta chains came from one sample sequenced in a study of T cells in women clearing cervical HPV infection. The assay was immunoSEQ multiplex PCR, and TCRdb's table has in-frame clones only and misses some. There are about 37,000 clones in the sample, with under 7% held by the top ten. Material for sequencing was blood buffy coat. The receptors come from a woman aged 18 to 75 with a cervical HPV16 infection that either progressed to CIN3+ or cleared (not recorded which).

The sequenced CDR3 bases are TGTGCCAGCATCGAACGGCGGGAGGGGGACAATGAG. It yields the protein CASIERREGDNE. The CDR3, in full, reads CASIERREGDNEQFF. V usage is TRBV7-3 and J usage is TRBJ2-1; TRBD2 aligns across 9 bases. The CDR3 extends 3 residues past the end of the read, so its final part is completed from the germline J gene. The trim removed 7 bases at V and 5 bases at J, leaving 9 bases unmatched. This CDR3 contains 15 residues. The V gene's germline CDR1 is SGHTA and CDR2 FQGTGA.

Worth noting for this clone: The read gets to within 3 residues of the CDR3 end, and the germline J gene fills in the rest. J is TRBJ2-7 and V is TRBV20-1, with 9 bases identical to TRBD2. Germline values: CDR1 DFQATT, CDR2 SNEGSKA (reference sequence). After removal of 1 base from V and 5 bases from J, the junction contained 12 bases not matched to a gene. The CDR3 spans 16 residues. The CDR3: CSARGVDGGGANEQYF. Incomplete CDR3 DNA: TGCAGTGCTAGAGGGGTGGATGGCGGGGGGGCAAACGAG.

The DNA read from the CDR3 is TGTGCCAGCAGCCATGGACTAGCGAGCTACGAG. Its protein is CASSHGLASYE. The whole CDR3 reads CASSHGLASYEQYF. The chain combines TRBV7-9 with TRBJ2-7; 9 positions match TRBD2. The observed sequence ends 3 residues before the CDR3 terminus, with the missing tail filled in from the germline J gene. J gave up 3 bases and V 5 bases, and 5 bases lay outside the gene matches. The germline CDR1 and CDR2 sequences are SEHNR and FQNEAQ (reference sequence). CDR3 length equals 14 residues.

Comments on this clone: The CDR3 end is not reached by the read, which stops 3 residues before it; the germline J gene fills it in. Other DNA sequences in the same sample also yield this CDR3. The J gene is TRBJ1-3, the V gene TRBV19; tentative D call: TRBD1 (6 bases). Germline CDR1 reads LNHDA; CDR2 reads SQIVND (reference sequence). This CDR3 region has 15 residues. Trimming removed 6 bases at V and 4 bases at J, with 16 bases between. The chain's CDR3 is CASRVVSGGGNTIYF. Partial CDR3 DNA: TGTGCCAGTAGAGTCGTTTCGGGGGGCGGAAACACC.

With regard to this clone: Coverage ceases 3 residues before the CDR3 finishes, and the germline J gene fills in the end. The V call is TRBV19, the J call TRBJ2-1, with 7 bases aligning to TRBD2. The CDR3 covers 13 residues. The germline V gene encodes CDR1 LNHDA and CDR2 SQIVND (reference sequence). The trim removed 4 bases at V and 6 bases at J, leaving 3 bases unmatched. The CDR3 loop is CASSKRDPNEQFF. Partial CDR3 DNA: TGTGCCAGTAGTAAGCGGGACCCCAATGAG.

On this clone: The read terminates 3 residues ahead of where the CDR3 ends, so the germline J gene completes it. The chain recombines TRBV20-1 with TRBJ1-1; 8 bases are shared with TRBD1. CDR3 length equals 16 residues. The V and J ends lost 6 bases and 6 bases, in that order; junction bases with no gene match: 18. Looked up from germline, CDR1 is DFQATT and CDR2 is SNEGSKA (reference sequence). The sequenced part of the CDR3 DNA is TGCAGTGCCGGGACAGGCACCGAGAGGTTATCCGCTGAA. Translating it yields CSAGTGTERLSAE. The full CDR3 sequence reads CSAGTGTERLSAEAFF.

A word on this clone: The read gets to within 3 residues of the CDR3 end, and the germline J gene fills in the rest. V usage is TRBV6-4 and J usage is TRBJ2-1; 7 positions agree with TRBD2. The CDR3 is 17 amino acids. V dropped 2 bases and J dropped 2; count of bases not matched to a gene: 9. The germline V gene has CDR1 MRHNA and CDR2 SNTAGT. Here the CDR3 reads CASSDGSGGGTYNEQFF. The CDR3 DNA, read in part, is TGTGCCAGCAGTGACGGGTCTGGGGGGGGAACCTACAATGAG.

Comments on this clone: The read halts 3 residues ahead of the CDR3 end, with the missing end drawn from the germline J gene. The chain combines TRBV7-9 with TRBJ2-1, with 12 bases matching TRBD2. The CDR3 consists of 15 residues. With V trimmed by 5 bases and J by 5 bases, 4 bases remained unmatched. CDR1 is SEHNR, CDR2 FQNEAQ, per germline (reference sequence). The part of the CDR3 DNA that was read is TGTGCCAGCAGCCCTCGACTAGCGGGGGACAATGAG. Protein: CASSPRLAGDNE. The CDR3 in full is CASSPRLAGDNEQFF. Supplemented by reference TRBV7-9 and TRBJ2-1, the full variable domain reads DTGVSQNPRHKITKRGQNVTFRCDPISEHNRLYWYRQTLGQGPEFLTYFQNEAQLEKSRLLSDRFSAERPKGSFSTLEIQRTEQGDSAMYLCASSPRLAGDNEQFFGPGTRLTVL.

As concerns this clone: Sequencing ends 3 residues short of the CDR3 end; the germline J gene provides the rest. The rearrangement joins TRBV7-2 to TRBJ2-7; D may be TRBD2 (7 bases). CDR1 is SGHTA and CDR2 is FQGNSA in the germline V gene. Deletions cut 1 base from V and 3 bases from J, with 13 bases between. The CDR3 totals 15 residues. CDR3: CASSLGRGAIYEQYF. Partial CDR3 DNA: TGTGCCAGCAGCTTAGGACGGGGGGCGATCTACGAG. The variable domain in full, with the rest retrieved from reference TRBV7-2 and TRBJ2-7, is GAGVSQSPSNKVTEKGKDVELRCDPISGHTALYWYRQSLGQGLEFLIYFQGNSAPDKSGLPSDRFSAERTGGSVSTLTIQRTQQEDSAVYLCASSLGRGAIYEQYFGPGTRLTVT.

About this clone itself: Coverage ceases 3 residues before the CDR3 finishes, and the germline J gene fills in the end. This rearrangement joins TRBV28 to TRBJ2-5; maybe TRBD1 (6 bases). The CDR3 extends over 14 amino acids. Germline values: CDR1 MDHEN, CDR2 SYDVKM. With 2 bases removed from V and 2 bases from J, the gap between germline ends came to 9 bases. The CDR3 spells CASSLGTPQETQYF. CDR3 DNA, as far as it was read: TGTGCCAGCAGTTTAGGGACACCTCAAGAGACC.

Worth noting for this clone: Coverage ceases 3 residues before the CDR3 finishes, and the germline J gene fills in the end. The genes are TRBV11-1 and TRBJ1-1; 8 bases are a match to TRBD1. The germline V gene has CDR1 SGHAT and CDR2 FQDESV (reference sequence). The CDR3 sequence is 14 residues long. V was clipped by 5 bases and J by 7 bases; unmatched bases: 9. The CDR3 reads CASSLGQGQIEAFF. Incomplete CDR3 DNA: TGTGCCAGCAGCCTCGGACAGGGACAGATTGAA.

On this clone: The CDR3 end falls 3 residues outside the read, so it is completed with the germline J gene. This sequence joins TRBV7-9 and TRBJ2-5; the D gene is possibly TRBD1 (5 bases). The germline gives CDR1 SEHNR, CDR2 FQNEAQ (reference sequence). Trimming took off 6 bases at V and 5 bases at J, with 13 bases between the two ends. The CDR3 extends over 13 amino acids. The CDR3 is CASSTPAGETQYF. The covered CDR3 bases are TGTGCCAGCAGTACCCCCGCAGGGGAGACC.

About this clone: The read comes to an end 3 residues before the CDR3 does, leaving the germline J gene to fill in the end. The chain employs TRBV5-4 and TRBJ1-2; D gene ambiguous. This CDR3 spans 14 amino acids. The germline gives CDR1 SGHNT, CDR2 YYREEE (reference sequence). Trimming took off 4 bases at V and 1 base at J, with 11 bases between the two ends. The DNA read from the CDR3 is TGTGCCAGCAGCGCGATACAGAATAACTATGGC. The encoded protein is CASSAIQNNYG. The whole CDR3 reads CASSAIQNNYGYTF. The full variable domain, in which reference TRBV5-4 and TRBJ1-2 provide the parts outside the CDR3, is ETGVTQSPTHLIKTRGQQVTLRCSSQSGHNTVSWYQQALGQGPQFIFQYYREEENGRGNFPPRFSGLQFPNYSSELNVNALELDDSALYLCASSAIQNNYGYTFGSGTRLTVV.

Turning to this clone: The CDR3 end is not reached by the read, which stops 3 residues before it; the germline J gene fills it in. The chain links TRBV7-9 to TRBJ1-1, with TRBD1 as a possible D gene (5 bases). The germline V gene has CDR1 SEHNR and CDR2 FQNEAQ (reference sequence). Trimming shortened V by 1 base and J by 3 bases, and 12 bases separated the two germline ends. This CDR3 contains 15 residues. Here the CDR3 reads CASSLELGRDTEAFF. CDR3 bases read: TGTGCCAGCAGCTTAGAATTAGGCAGGGACACTGAA.

CDR3 bases read: TGTGCCAGCAGCCGAGGGACAGGGTCCGAG. Its translation: CASSRGTGSE. The CDR3 in full is CASSRGTGSEQYF. The chain uses TRBV7-9 and TRBJ2-7, with 9 nucleotides matching TRBD1. Read coverage stops 3 residues before the CDR3 terminus; the germline J gene supplies the remainder. From germline, CDR1 is SEHNR and CDR2 FQNEAQ (reference sequence). This CDR3 has 13 residues. The J segment lost 6 bases and the V segment lost 5 bases, leaving 5 bases of the junction unmatched.

About this clone: The CDR3 end lies 3 residues beyond the end of the read and is filled in from the germline J gene. The chain combines TRBV5-1 with TRBJ1-3; 10 nucleotides line up with TRBD1. This CDR3 has 16 residues. V lost 2 bases, J lost 2 bases, and 4 bases stayed unmatched. CDR1 and CDR2 (germline): SGHRS, YFSETQ. The CDR3 protein is CASSFGTGDAGNTIYF. CDR3 DNA (partial): TGCGCCAGCAGCTTCGGGACAGGGGATGCTGGAAACACC.

On this clone: With the read ending 3 residues before the CDR3 end, the germline J gene is used to fill in that end. The rearrangement links TRBV19 to TRBJ1-2; D is perhaps TRBD1 (6 bases). There are 15 residues in the CDR3. Germline-derived CDR1 and CDR2 are LNHDA and SQIVND (reference sequence). Here the CDR3 reads CASSPAGGLKGDYTF. The sequenced CDR3 bases are TGTGCCAGTAGTCCTGCTGGGGGCCTTAAGGGTGAC. The complete variable domain, with remaining parts taken from reference TRBV19 and TRBJ1-2, reads DGGITQSPKYLFRKEGQNVTLSCEQNLNHDAMYWYRQDPGQGLRLIYYSQIVNDFQKGDIAEGYSVSREKKESFPLTVTSAQKNPTAFYLCASSPAGGLKGDYTFGSGTRLTVV.

Note on this clone: Sequencing ends 3 residues short of the CDR3 end; the germline J gene provides the rest. The chain uses TRBV20-1 and TRBJ2-3, with TRBD2 matching 10 bases. This CDR3 is built from 12 residues. V dropped 6 bases and J dropped 4; count of bases not matched to a gene: 1. CDR1 and CDR2 from the germline V gene are DFQATT and SNEGSKA (reference sequence). The CDR3 loop reads CSAGTSADTQYF. CDR3 DNA, as far as it was read: TGCAGTGCAGGGACTAGCGCAGATACG.

For this clone: The observed sequence ends 3 residues before the CDR3 terminus, with the missing tail filled in from the germline J gene. This chain connects TRBV20-1 to TRBJ2-1; 9 nucleotides align to TRBD1. This CDR3 has 15 residues. The J segment lost 2 bases and the V segment lost 5 bases, leaving 7 bases of the junction unmatched. Germline V gene lookup returns CDR1 DFQATT and CDR2 SNEGSKA (reference sequence). This CDR3 reads CSAPTGQGTYNEQFF. CDR3 DNA (partial): TGCAGTGCTCCCACCGGACAGGGGACCTACAATGAG.

As for this clone: Coverage ceases 3 residues before the CDR3 finishes, and the germline J gene fills in the end. The rearrangement links TRBV5-1 to TRBJ1-4; 9 bases are shared with TRBD1. Losses at the gene ends were 3 bases for V and 0 bases for J; bases not matched to a gene: 3. Germline loops: CDR1 SGHRS, CDR2 YFSETQ. This CDR3 has 16 residues. CDR3 DNA (partial): TGCGCCAGCAGCTGGGGACAGGGAACAACTAATGAAAAA. Amino acid sequence: CASSWGQGTTNEK. The CDR3 in its entirety is CASSWGQGTTNEKLFF.

As for this clone: The CDR3 end lies 3 residues beyond the end of the read and is filled in from the germline J gene. The V call is TRBV5-1, the J call TRBJ2-2; D remains ambiguous. V was cut by 2 bases and J by 3 bases, with 5 bases left in between. The CDR3 extends over 13 amino acids. CDR1 is SGHRS and CDR2 is YFSETQ in the germline V gene. The CDR3 protein is CASSLGDTGELFF. CDR3 DNA, as far as it was read: TGCGCCAGCAGCTTAGGTGACACCGGGGAG.

On this clone itself: The read halts 3 residues ahead of the CDR3 end, with the missing end drawn from the germline J gene. The chain uses TRBV7-9 and TRBJ2-7, with a possible D match to TRBD2 (5 bases). Trimming took off 5 bases at V and 3 bases at J, with 11 bases between the two ends. This CDR3 comprises 13 residues. Germline CDR1 reads SEHNR; CDR2 reads FQNEAQ (reference sequence). CDR3 DNA (partial): TGTGCCAGCAGCCCCCCGGGGTACTACGAG. It is translated as CASSPPGYYE. The entire CDR3 protein reads CASSPPGYYEQYF. Together with reference TRBV7-9 and TRBJ2-7, the CDR3 gives the full variable domain: DTGVSQNPRHKITKRGQNVTFRCDPISEHNRLYWYRQTLGQGPEFLTYFQNEAQLEKSRLLSDRFSAERPKGSFSTLEIQRTEQGDSAMYLCASSPPGYYEQYFGPGTRLTVT.

With regard to this clone: The CDR3 extends 3 residues past the end of the read, so its final part is completed from the germline J gene. V and J are TRBV2 and TRBJ2-5, with TRBD2 matching over 8 bases. Germline lookup yields CDR1 SNHLY and CDR2 FYNNEI. The length of the CDR3 is 14 residues. The CDR3 region is CASSGGPVTDTQYF. Partial CDR3 DNA: TGTGCCAGCTCGGGGGGGCCCGTAACAGATACC.

Concerning this clone itself: The read is 3 residues too short to cover the CDR3 end, so that end is filled in from the germline J gene. V and J are TRBV7-3 and TRBJ2-2; TRBD2 aligns across 10 bases. This CDR3 contains 16 residues. In germline, CDR1 is SGHTA, CDR2 FQGTGA. V lost 4 bases to trimming and J lost 8 bases; unmatched junction nucleotides: 10. CDR3 sequence reads: CASSYLPSGRGGELFF. CDR3 DNA, as far as it was read: TGTGCCAGCAGCTACCTACCTAGCGGGAGAGGGGGGGAG.

Turning to this clone: The DNA ends 3 residues before the CDR3 does, and the rest of the CDR3 is filled in from the germline J gene. The J gene is TRBJ2-3, the V gene TRBV5-5; D gene ambiguous. The germline gives CDR1 SGHKS, CDR2 YYEKEE (reference sequence). V shed 0 bases and J shed 2 bases, with 7 bases lying between them. The length of the CDR3 is 14 residues. The CDR3 region is CASSLGRTTDTQYF. Incomplete CDR3 DNA: TGTGCCAGCAGCTTGGGCAGAACCACAGATACG. The full variable domain, in which reference TRBV5-5 and TRBJ2-3 provide the parts outside the CDR3, is DAGVTQSPTHLIKTRGQQVTLRCSPISGHKSVSWYQQVLGQGPQFIFQYYEKEERGRGNFPDRFSARQFPNYSSELNVNALLLGDSALYLCASSLGRTTDTQYFGPGTRLTVL.

As regards this clone: The CDR3 end lies 3 residues beyond the end of the read and is filled in from the germline J gene. The V call is TRBV5-1, the J call TRBJ2-1; 8 nucleotides align to TRBD2. CDR1 and CDR2 from the germline V gene are SGHRS and YFSETQ. Trimming at V came to 3 bases and at J to 0 bases, leaving 5 bases not matched to a gene. This CDR3 region has 16 residues. The CDR3 sequence is CASSYTSGDSYNEQFF. The CDR3 DNA, read in part, is TGCGCCAGCAGCTATACTAGCGGAGACTCCTACAATGAG.